This TCR beta chain was documented in a study of control samples from healthy donors and cancer patients. The repertoire was sequenced with immunoSEQ multiplex PCR; TCRdb's copy has only in-frame clones and lacks some. The data contain some 39,000 clones, around four fifths of them seen just once; the ten biggest clones take up roughly 21%. The sequence came from a woman aged 55-75 years with lung cancer. The specimen was PBMCs.

CDR3 amino acids: CASSEEGKGYGYTF. The DNA for the CDR3 is TGTGCCAGCAGTGAAGAGGGGAAAGGCTATGGCTACACCTTC. This sequence joins TRBV25-1 and TRBJ1-2, with D tentatively TRBD1 (5 bases). There are 14 residues in the CDR3. CDR1 and CDR2 (germline): MGHDK, SYGVNS. Trimming shortened V by 2 bases and J by 4 bases, and 11 bases separated the two germline ends.